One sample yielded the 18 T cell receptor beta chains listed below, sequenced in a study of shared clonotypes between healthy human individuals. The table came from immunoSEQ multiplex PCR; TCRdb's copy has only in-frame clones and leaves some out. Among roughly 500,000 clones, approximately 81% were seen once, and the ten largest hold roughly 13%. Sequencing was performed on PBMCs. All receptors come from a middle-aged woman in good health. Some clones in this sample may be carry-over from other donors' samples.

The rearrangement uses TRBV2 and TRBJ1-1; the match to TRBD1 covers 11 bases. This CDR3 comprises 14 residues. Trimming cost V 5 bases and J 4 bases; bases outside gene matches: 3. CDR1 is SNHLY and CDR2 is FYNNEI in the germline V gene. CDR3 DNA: TGTGCCAGCAGTTGGACAGGGGGCAGCACTGAAGCTTTCTTT. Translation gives CASSWTGGSTEAFF.

The CDR3 loop reads CAWSAQEKLFF. DNA of the CDR3: TGTGCCTGGAGTGCCCAGGAAAAACTGTTTTTT. The chain combines TRBV30 with TRBJ1-4, with no clear D. Trimming left V 1 base short and J 8 bases short, with 5 bases between. CDR3 length: 11 residues. Germline CDR1 is GTSNPN and CDR2 is SVGIG (reference sequence). Using reference TRBV30 and TRBJ1-4 for the parts outside the CDR3, the full variable domain is SQTIHQWPATLVQPVGSPLSLECTVEGTSNPNLYWYRQAAGRGLQLLFYSVGIGQISSEVPQNLSASRPQDRQFILSSKKLLLSDSGFYLCAWSAQEKLFFGSGTQLSVL.

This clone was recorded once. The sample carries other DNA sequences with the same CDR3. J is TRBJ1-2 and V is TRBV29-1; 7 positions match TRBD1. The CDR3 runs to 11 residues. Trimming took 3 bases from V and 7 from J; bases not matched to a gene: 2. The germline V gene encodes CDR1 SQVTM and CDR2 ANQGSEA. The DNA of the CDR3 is TGCAGCGTTGAGCAGGGGGGTGGCTACACCTTC. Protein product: CSVEQGGGYTF.

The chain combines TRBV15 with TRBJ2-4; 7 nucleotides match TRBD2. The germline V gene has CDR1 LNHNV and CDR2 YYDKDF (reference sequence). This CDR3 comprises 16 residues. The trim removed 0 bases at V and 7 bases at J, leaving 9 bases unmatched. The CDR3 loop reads CATSRDRELRGNIQYF. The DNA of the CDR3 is TGTGCCACCAGCAGAGATCGGGAGTTGCGGGGGAACATTCAGTACTTC. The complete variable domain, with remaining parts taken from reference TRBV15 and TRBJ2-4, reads DAMVIQNPRYQVTQFGKPVTLSCSQTLNHNVMYWYQQKSSQAPKLLFHYYDKDFNNEADTPDNFQSRRPNTSFCFLDIRSPGLGDTAMYLCATSRDRELRGNIQYFGAGTRLSVL.

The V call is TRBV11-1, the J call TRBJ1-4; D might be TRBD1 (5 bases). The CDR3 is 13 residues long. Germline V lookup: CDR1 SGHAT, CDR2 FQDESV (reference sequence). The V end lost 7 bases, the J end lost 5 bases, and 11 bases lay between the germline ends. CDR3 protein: CASTPGLNEKLFF. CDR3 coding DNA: TGTGCCAGCACCCCGGGACTGAATGAAAAACTGTTTTTT.

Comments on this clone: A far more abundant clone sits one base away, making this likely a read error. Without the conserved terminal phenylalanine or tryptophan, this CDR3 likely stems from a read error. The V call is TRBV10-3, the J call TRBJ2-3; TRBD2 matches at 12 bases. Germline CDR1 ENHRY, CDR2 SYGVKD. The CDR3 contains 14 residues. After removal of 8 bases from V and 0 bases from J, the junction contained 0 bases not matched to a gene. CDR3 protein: CAIGTSGSTDTQYL. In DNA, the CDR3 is TGTGCCATCGGGACTAGCGGGAGCACAGATACGCAGTATCTT.

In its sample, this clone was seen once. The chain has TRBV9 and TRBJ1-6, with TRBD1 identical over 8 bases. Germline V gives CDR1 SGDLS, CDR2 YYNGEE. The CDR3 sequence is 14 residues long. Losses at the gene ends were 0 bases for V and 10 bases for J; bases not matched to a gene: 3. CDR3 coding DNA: TGTGCCAGCAGCGTAGACGACAGGGGATCACCCCTCCACTTT. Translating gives CASSVDDRGSPLHF.

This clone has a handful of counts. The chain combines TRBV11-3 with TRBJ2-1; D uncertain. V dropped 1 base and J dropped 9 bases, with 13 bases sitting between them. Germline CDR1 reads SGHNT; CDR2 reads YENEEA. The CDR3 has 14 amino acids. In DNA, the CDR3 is TGTGCCAGCAGCTTAGGGGTACGTAACAGTGAGCAGTTCTTC. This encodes CASSLGVRNSEQFF.

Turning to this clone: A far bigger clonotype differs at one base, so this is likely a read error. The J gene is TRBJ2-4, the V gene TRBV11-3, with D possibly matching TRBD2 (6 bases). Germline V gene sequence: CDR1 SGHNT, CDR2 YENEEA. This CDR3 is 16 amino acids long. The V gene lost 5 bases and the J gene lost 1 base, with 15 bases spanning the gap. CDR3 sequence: CASSPGPAGAKNIQYF. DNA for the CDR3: TGTGCCAGCAGCCCAGGACCAGCGGGTGCCAAAAACATTCAGTACTTC.

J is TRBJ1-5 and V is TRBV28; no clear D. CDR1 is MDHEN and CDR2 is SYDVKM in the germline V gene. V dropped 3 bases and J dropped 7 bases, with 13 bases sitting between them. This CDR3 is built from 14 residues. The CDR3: CASSLPVGVQPQHF. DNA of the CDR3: TGTGCCAGCAGTTTGCCCGTCGGGGTCCAGCCCCAGCATTTT.

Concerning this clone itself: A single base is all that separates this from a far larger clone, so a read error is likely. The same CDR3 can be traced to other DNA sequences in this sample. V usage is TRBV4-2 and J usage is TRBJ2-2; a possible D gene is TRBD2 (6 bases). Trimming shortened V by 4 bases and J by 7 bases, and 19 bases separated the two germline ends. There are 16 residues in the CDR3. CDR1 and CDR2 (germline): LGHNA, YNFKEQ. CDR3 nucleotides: TGTGCCAGCAGCCTGTCACCAGGAGAGCGGGTCGGGGAGCTGTTTTTT. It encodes CASSLSPGERVGELFF.

CDR3 sequence: CAWSVGNTDTQYF. The DNA for the CDR3 is TGTGCCTGGAGTGTCGGGAACACAGATACGCAGTATTTT. The rearrangement joins TRBV30 to TRBJ2-3, with D perhaps TRBD2 (5 bases). This CDR3 is built from 13 residues. Trimming left V 0 bases short and J 2 bases short, with 6 bases between. Germline CDR1 is GTSNPN and CDR2 is SVGIG (reference sequence).

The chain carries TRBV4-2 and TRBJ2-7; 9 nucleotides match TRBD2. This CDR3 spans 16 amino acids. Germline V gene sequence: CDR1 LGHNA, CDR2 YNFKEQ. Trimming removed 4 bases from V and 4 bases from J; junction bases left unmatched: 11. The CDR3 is CASSLAGADTEYEQYF. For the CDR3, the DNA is TGTGCCAGCAGCCTAGCGGGAGCAGACACGGAGTACGAGCAGTACTTC.

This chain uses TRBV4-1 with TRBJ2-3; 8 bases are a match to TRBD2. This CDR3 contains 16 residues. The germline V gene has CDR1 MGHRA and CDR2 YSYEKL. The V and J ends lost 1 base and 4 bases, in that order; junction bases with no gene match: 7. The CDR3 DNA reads TGCGCCAGCAGCCAAGCAGCAGCGGGAGATCCAGATACGCAGTATTTT. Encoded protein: CASSQAAAGDPDTQYF.

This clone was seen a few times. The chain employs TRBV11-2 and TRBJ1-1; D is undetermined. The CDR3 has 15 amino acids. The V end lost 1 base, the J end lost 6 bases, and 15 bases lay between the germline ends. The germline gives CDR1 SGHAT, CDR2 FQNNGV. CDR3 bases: TGTGCCAGCAGCTTAGGCGCGGGAGTTCTGGCTGAAGCTTTCTTT. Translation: CASSLGAGVLAEAFF.

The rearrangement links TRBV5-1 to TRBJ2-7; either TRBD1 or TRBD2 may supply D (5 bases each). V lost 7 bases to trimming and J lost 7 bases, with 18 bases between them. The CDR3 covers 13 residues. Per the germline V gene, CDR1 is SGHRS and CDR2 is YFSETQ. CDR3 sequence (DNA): TGCGCCAGCGGGGGTCTTCCCGACGGGGAGCAGTACTTC. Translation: CASGGLPDGEQYF.

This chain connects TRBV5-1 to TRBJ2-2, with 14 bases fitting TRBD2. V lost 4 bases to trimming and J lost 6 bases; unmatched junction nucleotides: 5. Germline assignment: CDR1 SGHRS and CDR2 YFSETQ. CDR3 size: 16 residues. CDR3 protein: CASSLTSGRAAGELFF. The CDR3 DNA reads TGCGCCAGCAGCCTGACTAGCGGGAGGGCCGCCGGGGAGCTGTTTTTT.

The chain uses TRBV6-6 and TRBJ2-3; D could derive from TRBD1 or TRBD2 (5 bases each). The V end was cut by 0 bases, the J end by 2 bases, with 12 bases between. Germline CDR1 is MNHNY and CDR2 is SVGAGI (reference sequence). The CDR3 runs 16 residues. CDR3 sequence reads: CASSYSGAGSTDTQYF. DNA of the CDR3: TGTGCCAGCAGTTACTCTGGGGCGGGCTCCACAGATACGCAGTATTTT.